This T cell receptor beta chain was documented in a study of PD-L1 blockade in urothelial cancer. Study-wide background: The year 2014 saw patients start atezolizumab, 1,200 mg intravenously every 3 weeks. T cell content in blood samples showed a median of about 150,000.

The time point denotes: pretreatment peripheral blood. V was pared by 3 bases and J by 0 bases, with 5 bases between. The CDR3 totals 13 residues. CDR1 and CDR2 from the germline V gene are WNHNN and SYGVQD (reference sequence). The templates were synthetic TCR analogs, and they were spiked into each PCR. TCRdb keeps only in-frame clones here, not all; method: immunoSEQ multiplex PCR. The table includes tens of thousands of clones, approximately 90% detected once. The rearrangement uses TRBV10-1 and TRBJ1-1; D gene unclear. The receptor's source is a woman aged 55-70 years with urothelial cancer. The sample was PBMCs, taken around atezolizumab (anti-PD-L1) treatment. The CDR3 protein is CASSDRMNTEAFF. The CDR3 DNA is TGCGCCAGCAGTGACAGAATGAACACTGAAGCTTTCTTT.